A selection of T cell receptor beta chains follows, all from one sample in a study of T-cell reconstitution after alpha-beta-depleted transplantation in children. TCRdb re-called the PCR reads with MiXCR, one entry per CDR3 protein. The sample includes a few hundred thousand distinct CDR3 sequences, approximately 13% of them seen just once. This specimen consisted of PBMCs from the stem cell graft donor, obtained from the stem cell graft. The source is a human donor who donated a stem cell graft to a child with combined immunodeficiency. CDR3s include the opening cysteine and the closing phenylalanine or tryptophan. A D gene is named only where the DNA matches it firmly. Clone size is not always given. Where it is, it says once, few, many or a class for expanded clones.

j_call	v_call	d_call	clone_size	cdr3_aa	cdr3_nt
TRBJ2-1	TRBV5-6	NA	few	CASSLEDRLSSYNEQFF	TGTGCCAGCAGCTTGGAAGACAGGCTGAGCTCCTACAATGAGCAGTTCTTC
TRBJ2-7	TRBV12-3/TRBV12-4	NA	few	CACSLSRGSSYEQYF	TGTGCCTGCAGTTTAAGCAGGGGCAGCTCCTACGAGCAGTACTTC
TRBJ1-2	TRBV29-1	NA	few	CSARVRGPHGYTF	TGCAGCGCTAGGGTCCGTGGACCCCATGGCTACACCTTC
TRBJ2-1	TRBV7-2	NA	NA	CASSRERNEQFF	TGTGCCAGCAGCCGGGAACGGAATGAGCAGTTCTTC
TRBJ1-1	TRBV5-1	NA	many	CASSLDGKNTEAFF	TGCGCCAGCAGCTTGGACGGCAAGAACACTGAAGCTTTCTTT
TRBJ2-3	TRBV11-2	NA	few	CASSSLNRDGRTDTQYF	TGTGCCAGCAGCTCTCTCAACCGGGACGGACGCACAGATACGCAGTATTTT
TRBJ1-6	TRBV20-1	NA	many	CSARYPQDYNSPLHF	TGCAGTGCTAGATATCCACAGGATTATAATTCACCCCTCCACTTT
TRBJ2-1	TRBV20-1	NA	few	CSAQSQSDNNEQFF	TGCAGTGCTCAAAGTCAGTCGGATAACAATGAGCAGTTCTTC
TRBJ2-1	TRBV6-2/TRBV6-3	NA	many	CASSLPGMGEQFF	TGTGCCAGCAGTTTACCAGGGATGGGTGAGCAGTTCTTC
TRBJ2-3	TRBV29-1	NA	many	CSVALGSIGDTQYF	TGCAGCGTCGCGCTAGGGTCCATTGGAGATACGCAGTATTTT
TRBJ2-5	TRBV7-8	TRBD1	many	CASSSTGTGRETQYF	TGTGCCAGCAGCTCAACCGGGACAGGGAGGGAGACCCAGTACTTC
TRBJ1-4	TRBV5-1	NA	few	CASSPRGENEKLFF	TGCGCCAGCAGCCCTCGAGGGGAGAATGAAAAACTGTTTTTT
TRBJ2-5	TRBV19	TRBD1	NA	CASLGQIEETQYF	TGTGCCAGCCTGGGACAGATAGAAGAGACCCAGTACTTC
TRBJ2-3	TRBV7-8	NA	many	CASSLSVDTQYF	TGTGCCAGCAGCTTATCTGTTGATACGCAGTATTTT
TRBJ2-2	TRBV10-3	NA	few	CAISRGQPNTGELFF	TGTGCCATCAGTCGTGGACAGCCAAACACCGGGGAGCTGTTTTTT
TRBJ2-5	TRBV15	NA	few	CATSRDLSPETQYF	TGTGCCACCAGCAGAGATCTGTCCCCAGAGACCCAGTACTTC
TRBJ2-3	TRBV12-3/TRBV12-4	TRBD2	NA	CASSLVERGSTDTQYF	TGTGCCAGCAGTTTAGTGGAGCGGGGGAGCACAGATACGCAGTATTTT
TRBJ2-2	TRBV5-1	TRBD1	NA	CASVGQGASNTGELFF	TGCGCCAGCGTGGGACAGGGGGCCTCGAACACCGGGGAGCTGTTTTTT
TRBJ2-3	TRBV5-1	NA	NA	CASSLGFSGTDTQYF	TGCGCCAGCAGCTTGGGTTTCTCAGGCACAGATACGCAGTATTTT
TRBJ2-5	TRBV4-3	TRBD1	few	CASSFNRGQETQYF	TGCGCCAGCAGCTTTAACAGGGGCCAAGAGACCCAGTACTTC
TRBJ2-1	TRBV7-2	TRBD2	NA	CASSLPSGRADNEQFF	TGTGCCAGCAGCCTCCCTAGCGGGAGGGCAGACAATGAGCAGTTCTTC
TRBJ1-2	TRBV20-1	NA	few	CSAARGLDYGYTF	TGCAGTGCTGCCCGGGGTCTAGACTATGGCTACACCTTC